This T cell receptor (beta chain) was recovered during a study of CD8 T cells in Susac syndrome. RNA amounts of roughly 0.5 to 1 ug underwent reverse transcription with random hexamers. Amplification of TCR beta CDR3 used immunoSEQ multiplex PCR across 54 Vbeta and 13 Jbeta. From the immunoSEQ multiplex PCR reads, TCRdb called clonotypes with MiXCR, one entry per CDR3 protein. Here the sample spans over 120,000 distinct CDR3 sequences, 85% to 95% being singletons. Germline V gives CDR1 SGDLS, CDR2 YYNGEE. The CDR3 spans 12 residues. V lost 0 bases, J lost 10 bases, and 8 bases lay in between. Definite or probable Susac syndrome was diagnosed using recently defined diagnostic criteria.

This rearrangement joins TRBV9 to TRBJ2-1; unclear D gene. The TCR sequence derives from a human donor with Susac syndrome. The sample was CD4+ T cells from PBMCs. CDR3 sequence (DNA): TGTGCCAGCAGCGTAGTTGGTGGGGAGCAGTTCTTC. This codes for CASSVVGGEQFF.